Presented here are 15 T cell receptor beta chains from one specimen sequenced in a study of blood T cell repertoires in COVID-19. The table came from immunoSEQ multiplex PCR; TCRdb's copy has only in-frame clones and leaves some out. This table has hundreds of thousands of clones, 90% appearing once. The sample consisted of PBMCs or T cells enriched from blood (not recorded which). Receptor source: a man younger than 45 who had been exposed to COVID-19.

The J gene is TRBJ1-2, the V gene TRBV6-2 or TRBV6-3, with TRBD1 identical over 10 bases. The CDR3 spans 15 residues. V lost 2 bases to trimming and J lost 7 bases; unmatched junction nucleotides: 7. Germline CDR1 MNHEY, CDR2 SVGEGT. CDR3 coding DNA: TGTGCCAGCAGTTACAAGCGACAGGGGGCCGGTGGCTACACCTTC. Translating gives CASSYKRQGAGGYTF.

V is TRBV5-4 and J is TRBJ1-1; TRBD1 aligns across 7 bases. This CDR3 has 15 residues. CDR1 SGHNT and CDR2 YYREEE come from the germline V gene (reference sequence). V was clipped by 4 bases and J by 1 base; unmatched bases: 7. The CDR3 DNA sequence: TGTGCCAGCAGCCAAAAGGACAGGAGGAACACTGAAGCTTTCTTT. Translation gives CASSQKDRRNTEAFF. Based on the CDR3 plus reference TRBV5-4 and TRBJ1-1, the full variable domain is ETGVTQSPTHLIKTRGQQVTLRCSSQSGHNTVSWYQQALGQGPQFIFQYYREEENGRGNFPPRFSGLQFPNYSSELNVNALELDDSALYLCASSQKDRRNTEAFFGQGTRLTVV.

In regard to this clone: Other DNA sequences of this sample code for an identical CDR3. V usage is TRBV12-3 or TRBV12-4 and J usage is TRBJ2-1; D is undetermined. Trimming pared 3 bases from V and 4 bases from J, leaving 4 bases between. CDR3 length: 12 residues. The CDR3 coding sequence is TGTGCCAGCAGTTTTCTTTACAATGAGCAGTTCTTC. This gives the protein CASSFLYNEQFF.

The CDR3 region is CASSSLPGGSTDTQYF. In DNA form, the CDR3 reads TGCGCCAGCAGCTCCCTTCCCGGGGGGAGCACAGATACGCAGTATTTT. V is TRBV5-1 and J is TRBJ2-3; 7 bases map to TRBD2. V shed 3 bases, J shed 0 bases, and the junction held 7 bases outside the gene matches. The CDR3 has 16 residues. CDR1 and CDR2 (germline): SGHRS, YFSETQ.

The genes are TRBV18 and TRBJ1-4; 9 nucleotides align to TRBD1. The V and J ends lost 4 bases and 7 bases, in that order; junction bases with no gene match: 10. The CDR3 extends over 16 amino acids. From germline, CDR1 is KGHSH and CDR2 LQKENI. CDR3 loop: CASSLNGQGTFEKLFF. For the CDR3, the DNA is TGTGCCAGCTCACTCAACGGACAGGGGACCTTTGAAAAACTGTTTTTT.

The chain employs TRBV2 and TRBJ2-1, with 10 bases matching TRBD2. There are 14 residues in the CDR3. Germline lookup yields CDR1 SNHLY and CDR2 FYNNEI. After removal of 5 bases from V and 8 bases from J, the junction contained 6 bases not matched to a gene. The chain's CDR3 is CASSPGTSDHEQFF. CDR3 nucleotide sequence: TGTGCCAGCAGTCCCGGGACTAGCGACCATGAGCAGTTCTTC.

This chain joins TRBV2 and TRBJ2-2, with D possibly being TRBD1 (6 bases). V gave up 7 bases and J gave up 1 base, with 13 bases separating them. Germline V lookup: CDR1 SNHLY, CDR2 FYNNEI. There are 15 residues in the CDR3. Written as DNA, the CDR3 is TGTGCCAGCAACGGGCAAGGGGGGAACACCGGGGAGCTGTTTTTT. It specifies CASNGQGGNTGELFF.

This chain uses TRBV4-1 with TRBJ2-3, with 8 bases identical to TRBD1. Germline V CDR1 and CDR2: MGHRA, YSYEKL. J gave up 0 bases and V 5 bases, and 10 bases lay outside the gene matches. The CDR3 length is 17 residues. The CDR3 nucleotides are TGCGCCAGCAGCGCCCGGGACAGGCCCTCTAGCACAGATACGCAGTATTTT. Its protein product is CASSARDRPSSTDTQYF.

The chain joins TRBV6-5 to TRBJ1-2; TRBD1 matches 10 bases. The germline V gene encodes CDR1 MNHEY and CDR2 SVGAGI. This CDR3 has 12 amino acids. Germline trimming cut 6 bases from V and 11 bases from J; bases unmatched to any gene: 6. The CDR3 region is CASSPGTGEYTF. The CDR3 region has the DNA TGTGCCAGCAGCCCGGGGACAGGGGAATACACCTTC.

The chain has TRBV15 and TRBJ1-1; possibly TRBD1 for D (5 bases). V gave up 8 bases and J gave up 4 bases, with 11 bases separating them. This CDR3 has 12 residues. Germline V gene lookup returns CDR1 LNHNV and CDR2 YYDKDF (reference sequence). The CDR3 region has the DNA TGTGCCACCGTCAGGGATGGCACTGAAGCTTTCTTT. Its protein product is CATVRDGTEAFF.

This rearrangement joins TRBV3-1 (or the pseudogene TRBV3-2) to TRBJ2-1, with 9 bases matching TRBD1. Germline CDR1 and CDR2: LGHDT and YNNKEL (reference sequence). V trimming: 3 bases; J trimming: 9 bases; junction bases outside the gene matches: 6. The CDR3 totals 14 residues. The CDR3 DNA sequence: TGTGCCAGCAGCCAGGCTACAGGGGGCGTTGAGCAGTTCTTC. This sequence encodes CASSQATGGVEQFF.

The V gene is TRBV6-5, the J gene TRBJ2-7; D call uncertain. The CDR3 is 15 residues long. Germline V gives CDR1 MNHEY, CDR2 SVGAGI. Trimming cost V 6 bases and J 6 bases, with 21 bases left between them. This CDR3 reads CASRFEIWSVGEQYF. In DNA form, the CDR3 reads TGTGCCAGCAGATTTGAGATCTGGTCCGTCGGCGAGCAGTACTTC.

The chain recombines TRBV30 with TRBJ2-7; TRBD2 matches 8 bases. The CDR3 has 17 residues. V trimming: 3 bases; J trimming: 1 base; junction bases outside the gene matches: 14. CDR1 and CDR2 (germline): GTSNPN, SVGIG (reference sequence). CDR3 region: CAWRGLNRAGASYEQYF. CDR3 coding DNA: TGTGCCTGGAGAGGATTAAACCGAGCGGGGGCGTCCTACGAGCAGTACTTC.

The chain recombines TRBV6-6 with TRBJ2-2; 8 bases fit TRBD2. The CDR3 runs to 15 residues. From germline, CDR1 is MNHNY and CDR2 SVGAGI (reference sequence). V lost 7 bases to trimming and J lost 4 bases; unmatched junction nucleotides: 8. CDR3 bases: TGTGCCAGCACGGGGCGGGGGGCTGGCACCGGGGAGCTGTTTTTT. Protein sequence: CASTGRGAGTGELFF.

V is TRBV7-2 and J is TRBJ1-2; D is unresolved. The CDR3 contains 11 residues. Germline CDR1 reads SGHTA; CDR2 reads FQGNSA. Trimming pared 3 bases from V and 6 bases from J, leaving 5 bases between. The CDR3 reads CASSFGDGYTF. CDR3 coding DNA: TGTGCCAGCAGCTTCGGGGATGGCTACACCTTC. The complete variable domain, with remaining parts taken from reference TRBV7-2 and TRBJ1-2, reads GAGVSQSPSNKVTEKGKDVELRCDPISGHTALYWYRQSLGQGLEFLIYFQGNSAPDKSGLPSDRFSAERTGGSVSTLTIQRTQQEDSAVYLCASSFGDGYTFGSGTRLTVV.